The 2 T cell receptor beta chains below were found in one sample sequenced in a study of Ad26.COV2.S vaccination and SARS-CoV-2 variants. Measured with immunoSEQ multiplex PCR; TCRdb has only the in-frame clones, and not every one. The data contain hundreds of thousands of clones, roughly 90% of them singletons. The treatment denotes: approximately 18 received Ad26.COV2.S at low or high dose, single or two shots; 5 received placebo; per-sample allocation not given. Sampling happened 63 days after the first vaccine or placebo injection. The specimen comprised peripheral blood, sampled in a trial of Ad26.COV2.S vaccine versus placebo. These receptors all stem from a person aged 18-65 years who received the Ad26.COV2.S COVID-19 vaccine or a placebo.

The rearrangement joins TRBV6-6 to TRBJ1-6; possible D gene TRBD1, 5 bases. Looked up from germline, CDR1 is MNHNY and CDR2 is SVGAGI (reference sequence). The CDR3 totals 12 residues. Trimming pared 10 bases from V and 9 bases from J, leaving 13 bases between. The CDR3 protein is CAIGHSPSPLHF. The CDR3 region has the DNA TGTGCCATCGGACACTCCCCTTCACCCCTCCACTTT.

The V call is TRBV28, the J call TRBJ2-1, with 8 bases fitting TRBD1. Germline lookup yields CDR1 MDHEN and CDR2 SYDVKM. V shed 4 bases and J 5 bases; nucleotides not matched to a gene: 7. The length of the CDR3 is 15 residues. CDR3 loop: CASSSRTGHNNEQFF. CDR3 coding DNA: TGTGCCAGCAGTTCTCGGACAGGGCATAACAATGAGCAGTTCTTC. The variable domain in full, completed from reference TRBV28 and TRBJ2-1, reads DVKVTQSSRYLVKRTGEKVFLECVQDMDHENMFWYRQDPGLGLRLIYFSYDVKMKEKGDIPEGYSVSREKKERFSLILESASTNQTSMYLCASSSRTGHNNEQFFGPGTRLTVL.